A single sample gave rise to the 4 T cell receptor beta chains below, sequenced in a study of low-dose radiotherapy and immunotherapy resistance in tumors. First-strand cDNA used TRAV- and TRBV-specific primers, covering alpha and beta chains. Amplification, which lasted roughly 20 PCR cycles, used a constant-region primer and V-primer adapter to amplify TCRs. TCRdb re-called the reads with MiXCR, one entry per CDR3 protein. This sample has 8,500 to 14,000 distinct CDR3 sequences, with 65% found just once. These receptors all come from a human donor with advanced metastatic prostate, ovarian, gallbladder or colorectal cancer (not recorded which). This table probably holds off-target reads from a library built for another chain.

V and J are TRBV20-1 and TRBJ2-1; TRBD2 might be the D (6 bases). The CDR3 contains 14 residues. V lost 2 bases to trimming and J lost 0 bases, with 8 bases between them. The germline gives CDR1 DFQATT, CDR2 SNEGSKA (reference sequence). The CDR3 is CSARRGSSYNEQFF. CDR3 nucleotide sequence: TGCAGTGCTAGACGGGGGAGCTCCTACAATGAGCAGTTCTTC.

The rearrangement uses TRBV4-3 and TRBJ2-7, with D perhaps matching TRBD1 (7 bases). CDR3 length equals 13 residues. From germline, CDR1 is LGHNA and CDR2 YSLEER. The V gene lost 3 bases and the J gene lost 6 bases, with 12 bases spanning the gap. The CDR3 spells CASSHRGAAEQYF. CDR3 in DNA: TGCGCCAGCAGCCACAGGGGGGCCGCCGAGCAGTACTTC.

The CDR3 region has the DNA TGTGCCAGCAGCCCCGCCGGGACAGGGCGCACAGATACGCAGTATTTT. Translation gives CASSPAGTGRTDTQYF. The J gene is TRBJ2-3, the V gene TRBV6-6, with 9 bases that match TRBD1. From germline, CDR1 is MNHNY and CDR2 SVGAGI (reference sequence). The CDR3 runs to 16 residues. V dropped 6 bases and J dropped 1; count of bases not matched to a gene: 8.

This clonotype was observed a handful of times. The chain is built from TRBV28 and TRBJ1-6, with D perhaps matching TRBD1 (6 bases). Germline CDR1 reads MDHEN; CDR2 reads SYDVKM. V lost 6 bases and J lost 2, with 14 bases in between. CDR3 length: 16 amino acids. The CDR3 DNA follows: TGTGCCAGCAGCCTCGGGACAACGGCCTATAATTCACCCCTCCACTTT. Its protein is CASSLGTTAYNSPLHF.